A selection of T cell receptor beta chains follows, all from one sample in a study of cytomegalovirus exposure and HLA in healthy donors. Assay: immunoSEQ multiplex PCR; the TCRdb copy retains only in-frame clones and omits some. Of around 260,000 clones listed, 75% to 85% were seen once; the top ten hold roughly 0.31%. The sequencing input was PBMCs. These receptors were obtained from a girl aged 2 to 10 in good health and CMV-seronegative. Both conserved end residues are part of each CDR3. Each record gives: J gene, V gene, D gene, CDR3 length, clone size, CDR3 DNA, CDR3 protein. A D gene is named only where the DNA matches it firmly. The listing skips clone size in some rows; elsewhere it reads once, few, many or a size class.

j_call: TRBJ1-2; v_call: TRBV6-1; d_call: -; cdr3_length: 13; clone_size: -; cdr3_nt: TGTGCCAGCAGTGTTCGGGAAGAAGTTGGCTACACCTTC; cdr3_aa: CASSVREEVGYTF
j_call: TRBJ2-7; v_call: TRBV19; d_call: -; cdr3_length: 12; clone_size: once; cdr3_nt: TGTGCCAGTAGTAGCAGCGGGTACGAGCAGTACTTC; cdr3_aa: CASSSSGYEQYF
j_call: TRBJ2-3; v_call: TRBV5-1; d_call: TRBD2; cdr3_length: 15; clone_size: -; cdr3_nt: TGCGCCAGCAGCTTGGAACTAGCGAACACAGATACGCAGTATTTT; cdr3_aa: CASSLELANTDTQYF
j_call: TRBJ1-4; v_call: TRBV7-8; d_call: TRBD1; cdr3_length: 13; clone_size: -; cdr3_nt: TGTGCCAGCAGCGGGCGGACAGGACCGAAACTGTTTTTT; cdr3_aa: CASSGRTGPKLFF
j_call: TRBJ2-1; v_call: TRBV19; d_call: TRBD1; cdr3_length: 15; clone_size: -; cdr3_nt: TGTGCCAGTACAGGACGACAGGGGCTATACAATGAGCAGTTCTTC; cdr3_aa: CASTGRQGLYNEQFF
j_call: TRBJ2-3; v_call: TRBV7-6; d_call: -; cdr3_length: 14; clone_size: -; cdr3_nt: TGTGCCAGCAGCTTAGCGGGGCCCGGAGATACGCAGTATTTT; cdr3_aa: CASSLAGPGDTQYF
j_call: TRBJ2-5; v_call: TRBV28; d_call: TRBD2; cdr3_length: 16; clone_size: -; cdr3_nt: TGTGCCAGCAGTTTGGGTTTTTCGGGGGGCCAAGAGACCCAGTACTTC; cdr3_aa: CASSLGFSGGQETQYF
j_call: TRBJ2-2; v_call: TRBV4-1; d_call: -; cdr3_length: 15; clone_size: -; cdr3_nt: TGCGCCAGCAGCCAAATTTTTCAGGGTAGCTGGGAGCTGTTTTTT; cdr3_aa: CASSQIFQGSWELFF
j_call: TRBJ2-2; v_call: TRBV29-1; d_call: TRBD2; cdr3_length: 16; clone_size: -; cdr3_nt: TGCAGCGTTGAAGGGACTAGCGGGGGGGCCCTCGGGGAGCTGTTTTTT; cdr3_aa: CSVEGTSGGALGELFF
j_call: TRBJ2-5; v_call: TRBV7-3; d_call: -; cdr3_length: 13; clone_size: -; cdr3_nt: TGTGCCAGCAGCTCTGTGGGGCGAGAGACCCAGTACTTC; cdr3_aa: CASSSVGRETQYF
j_call: TRBJ2-2; v_call: TRBV6-7; d_call: -; cdr3_length: 12; clone_size: -; cdr3_nt: TGTGCCAGCAGTCGGGGGAGCGGGGAGCTGTTTTTT; cdr3_aa: CASSRGSGELFF
j_call: TRBJ2-1; v_call: TRBV11-2; d_call: -; cdr3_length: 17; clone_size: -; cdr3_nt: TGTGCCAGCAGCTTAGTTTATAACCGGGAAGGGTACAATGAGCAGTTCTTC; cdr3_aa: CASSLVYNREGYNEQFF
j_call: TRBJ2-5; v_call: TRBV5-4; d_call: -; cdr3_length: 14; clone_size: -; cdr3_nt: TGTGCCAGCAGCTTGGTTCCCCCACGGGAGACCCAGTACTTC; cdr3_aa: CASSLVPPRETQYF
j_call: TRBJ2-7; v_call: TRBV7-9; d_call: -; cdr3_length: 15; clone_size: few; cdr3_nt: TGTGCCAGCAGCCTCTCGGACTTTATCTCCTACGAGCAGTACTTC; cdr3_aa: CASSLSDFISYEQYF
j_call: TRBJ2-7; v_call: TRBV10-3; d_call: -; cdr3_length: 14; clone_size: -; cdr3_nt: TGTGCCATCAGTGATCACAGGGCAGGCTACGAGCAGTACTTC; cdr3_aa: CAISDHRAGYEQYF
j_call: TRBJ1-5; v_call: TRBV27; d_call: -; cdr3_length: 13; clone_size: -; cdr3_nt: TGTGCCAGCAGTATAACAGGCAATCAGCCCCAGCATTTT; cdr3_aa: CASSITGNQPQHF
j_call: TRBJ1-3; v_call: TRBV28; d_call: TRBD1; cdr3_length: 18; clone_size: -; cdr3_nt: TGTGCCAGCAGTTTGGGGACAGGGGATCCGTTCTCTGGAAACGCCATATATTTT; cdr3_aa: CASSLGTGDPFSGNAIYF
j_call: TRBJ2-7; v_call: TRBV13; d_call: TRBD2; cdr3_length: 16; clone_size: once; cdr3_nt: TGTGCCAGCAGCCCCTGGGGCCGGGGGGGATCCTACGAGCAGTACTTC; cdr3_aa: CASSPWGRGGSYEQYF
j_call: TRBJ2-7; v_call: TRBV28; d_call: -; cdr3_length: 14; clone_size: -; cdr3_nt: TGTGCCAGCAGAATAACAGGGTTCTCCTACGAGCAGTACTTC; cdr3_aa: CASRITGFSYEQYF
j_call: TRBJ2-7; v_call: TRBV15; d_call: -; cdr3_length: 17; clone_size: -; cdr3_nt: TGTGCCACCAGCAGAGATCACGGGGCAGGACTAACCTACGAGCAGTACTTC; cdr3_aa: CATSRDHGAGLTYEQYF
j_call: TRBJ1-6; v_call: TRBV30; d_call: -; cdr3_length: 14; clone_size: -; cdr3_nt: TGTGCCCTAGGAGACCCATTTGATAATTCACCCCTCCACTTT; cdr3_aa: CALGDPFDNSPLHF
j_call: TRBJ1-4; v_call: TRBV9; d_call: -; cdr3_length: 15; clone_size: -; cdr3_nt: TGTGCCAGCAGCCCTCGACCAGGTCTTAATGAAAAACTGTTTTTT; cdr3_aa: CASSPRPGLNEKLFF
j_call: TRBJ2-1; v_call: TRBV5-1; d_call: -; cdr3_length: 16; clone_size: -; cdr3_nt: TGCGCCAGCAGCTTGGGGCGGGGGCGGTCCTACAATGAGCAGTTCTTC; cdr3_aa: CASSLGRGRSYNEQFF
j_call: TRBJ2-1; v_call: TRBV27; d_call: -; cdr3_length: 15; clone_size: -; cdr3_nt: TGTGCCAGCAGTGTCGCTAGCGTACCCTACAATGAGCAGTTCTTC; cdr3_aa: CASSVASVPYNEQFF
j_call: TRBJ2-1; v_call: TRBV9; d_call: -; cdr3_length: 16; clone_size: -; cdr3_nt: TGTGCCAGCAGCGTAGCCCCTAGAGGGACTTACAATGAGCAGTTCTTC; cdr3_aa: CASSVAPRGTYNEQFF
j_call: TRBJ2-5; v_call: TRBV5-6; d_call: TRBD1; cdr3_length: 17; clone_size: -; cdr3_nt: TGTGCCAGCAGCGGACAGGGTTCCCCTCAGGGGTGGGAGACCCAGTACTTC; cdr3_aa: CASSGQGSPQGWETQYF
j_call: TRBJ1-5; v_call: TRBV7-3; d_call: -; cdr3_length: 15; clone_size: -; cdr3_nt: TGTGCCAGCAGCTTAGAGGCAGCTAGCAATCAGCCCCAGCATTTT; cdr3_aa: CASSLEAASNQPQHF
j_call: TRBJ2-1; v_call: TRBV7-6; d_call: -; cdr3_length: 14; clone_size: -; cdr3_nt: TGTGCCAGCAGCTTAGCGGGAGCCTACAATGAGCAGTTCTTC; cdr3_aa: CASSLAGAYNEQFF
j_call: TRBJ2-6; v_call: TRBV27; d_call: -; cdr3_length: 15; clone_size: -; cdr3_nt: TGTGCCAGCAGTTTATACAATGCTGGGGCCAACGTCCTGACTTTC; cdr3_aa: CASSLYNAGANVLTF
j_call: TRBJ1-3; v_call: TRBV7-6; d_call: -; cdr3_length: 14; clone_size: few; cdr3_nt: TGTGCCAGCAGCTTAGGCGGGGGCGGAAACACCATATATTTT; cdr3_aa: CASSLGGGGNTIYF
j_call: TRBJ2-1; v_call: TRBV6-6; d_call: TRBD1; cdr3_length: 14; clone_size: -; cdr3_nt: TGTGCCAGCAAGGGACAGGGGATATGGAATGAGCAGTTCTTC; cdr3_aa: CASKGQGIWNEQFF
j_call: TRBJ1-1; v_call: TRBV12-5; d_call: -; cdr3_length: 14; clone_size: -; cdr3_nt: TGTGCTAGTGGTTTGACAGGATGGAACACTGAAGCTTTCTTT; cdr3_aa: CASGLTGWNTEAFF
j_call: TRBJ2-5; v_call: TRBV5-8; d_call: -; cdr3_length: 12; clone_size: -; cdr3_nt: TGTGCCAGTACAGGCGTCCAAGAGACCCAGTACTTC; cdr3_aa: CASTGVQETQYF
j_call: TRBJ2-5; v_call: TRBV4-1; d_call: TRBD2; cdr3_length: 15; clone_size: -; cdr3_nt: TGCGCCAGCAGCCAAGGGGCGGGAGGGGGAGAGACCCAGTACTTC; cdr3_aa: CASSQGAGGGETQYF
j_call: TRBJ1-2; v_call: TRBV19; d_call: TRBD1; cdr3_length: 14; clone_size: -; cdr3_nt: TGTGCCAGCACCTCGGGACAGGGGGCACGAGGCTACACCTTC; cdr3_aa: CASTSGQGARGYTF
j_call: TRBJ2-1; v_call: TRBV5-1; d_call: TRBD2; cdr3_length: 15; clone_size: -; cdr3_nt: TGCGCCAGCAGCGGAATAGCGGGAGTCCACAATGAGCAGTTCTTC; cdr3_aa: CASSGIAGVHNEQFF
j_call: TRBJ2-7; v_call: TRBV2; d_call: TRBD2; cdr3_length: 16; clone_size: once; cdr3_nt: TGTGCCAGCAGTGAACCTCAGCGGGGGACGCCATACGAGCAGTACTTC; cdr3_aa: CASSEPQRGTPYEQYF
j_call: TRBJ2-1; v_call: TRBV9; d_call: TRBD1; cdr3_length: 17; clone_size: once; cdr3_nt: TGTGCCAGCAGCGTAGCTGAGGCAGGGGGCTTTTGGTATGAGCAGTTCTTC; cdr3_aa: CASSVAEAGGFWYEQFF
j_call: TRBJ2-7; v_call: TRBV29-1; d_call: TRBD1; cdr3_length: 15; clone_size: few; cdr3_nt: TGCAGCGTTGAAGACCCAAGGACAGGATCCTACGAGCAGTACTTC; cdr3_aa: CSVEDPRTGSYEQYF
j_call: TRBJ1-5; v_call: TRBV18; d_call: -; cdr3_length: 13; clone_size: once; cdr3_nt: TGTGCCAGCTCATCAGGATTGGATCAGCCCCAGCATTTT; cdr3_aa: CASSSGLDQPQHF
j_call: TRBJ2-5; v_call: TRBV9; d_call: -; cdr3_length: 13; clone_size: -; cdr3_nt: TGTGCCAGCAGCGTCAGAATACAAGAGACCCAGTACTTC; cdr3_aa: CASSVRIQETQYF
j_call: TRBJ2-5; v_call: TRBV28; d_call: TRBD1; cdr3_length: 13; clone_size: -; cdr3_nt: TGTGCCAGCAGGGGGACAGGGGGCGAGACCCAGTACTTC; cdr3_aa: CASRGTGGETQYF
j_call: TRBJ1-6; v_call: TRBV30; d_call: TRBD1; cdr3_length: 14; clone_size: -; cdr3_nt: TGTGCCTGGCACCGGGACAGGACTAATTCACCCCTCCACTTT; cdr3_aa: CAWHRDRTNSPLHF
j_call: TRBJ1-5; v_call: TRBV10-3; d_call: -; cdr3_length: 13; clone_size: -; cdr3_nt: TGTGCCATCAGTGCGGCAACGGGTCAGCCCCAGCATTTT; cdr3_aa: CAISAATGQPQHF
j_call: TRBJ2-5; v_call: TRBV6-1; d_call: -; cdr3_length: 14; clone_size: -; cdr3_nt: TGTGCCAGCAGTAAACGGGACACGGGGAGGACCCAGTACTTC; cdr3_aa: CASSKRDTGRTQYF
j_call: TRBJ1-1; v_call: TRBV6-1; d_call: TRBD1; cdr3_length: 14; clone_size: few; cdr3_nt: TGTGCCAGCAGCCTGACAGGGAGGAACACTGAAGCTTTCTTT; cdr3_aa: CASSLTGRNTEAFF
j_call: TRBJ1-1; v_call: TRBV10-3; d_call: -; cdr3_length: 14; clone_size: few; cdr3_nt: TGTGCCATCAGTGTTAAGGGCAGGGACACTGAAGCTTTCTTT; cdr3_aa: CAISVKGRDTEAFF
j_call: TRBJ1-5; v_call: TRBV6-1; d_call: -; cdr3_length: 17; clone_size: -; cdr3_nt: TGTGCCAGCAGTGAAGCCGCTGGAGGGGCCAACAATCAGCCCCAGCATTTT; cdr3_aa: CASSEAAGGANNQPQHF